Shown below are 7 T cell receptor beta chains from a single sample sequenced in a study of technical replicates of blood from several donors. The method was immunoSEQ multiplex PCR; TCRdb's version includes in-frame clones alone and lacks a portion of them. The table has 84,000 or so clones, approximately 94% seen once; the top ten hold 0.25%. Sequencing was performed on T cells isolated from PBMCs. The origin of the receptors is a human donor in good health.

The chain has TRBV19 and TRBJ1-2; 8 nucleotides line up with TRBD1. Germline loops: CDR1 LNHDA, CDR2 SQIVND (reference sequence). CDR3 length equals 16 residues. The J segment lost 4 bases and the V segment lost 7 bases, leaving 14 bases of the junction unmatched. DNA for the CDR3: TGTGCCAGTAATACAAGGACAGGGAAGGGCGCCTATGGCTACACCTTC. This translates into CASNTRTGKGAYGYTF.

The CDR3 is CASSAAGGTEAFF. The DNA for the CDR3 is TGTGCCAGCAGCGCGGCGGGGGGTACTGAAGCTTTCTTT. V and J are TRBV5-4 and TRBJ1-1; perhaps TRBD1 as D (5 bases). CDR1 is SGHNT and CDR2 is YYREEE in the germline V gene (reference sequence). The CDR3 contains 13 residues. The ends were cut back, 4 bases at V and 5 bases at J, with 12 bases in the middle.

V gene TRBV29-1 combines with J gene TRBJ1-1; D is unresolved. Trimming removed 6 bases at V and 2 bases at J, with 13 bases between. Germline loops: CDR1 SQVTM, CDR2 ANQGSEA. The length of the CDR3 is 13 residues. The CDR3 nucleotides read TGCAGCGTCTCCGAGGGCAGAAACACTGAAGCTTTCTTT. Translation: CSVSEGRNTEAFF. The variable domain in full, completed from reference TRBV29-1 and TRBJ1-1, reads SAVISQKPSRDICQRGTSLTIQCQVDSQVTMMFWYRQQPGQSLTLIATANQGSEATYESGFVIDKFPISRPNLTFSTLTVSNMSPEDSSIYLCSVSEGRNTEAFFGQGTRLTVV.

This chain links TRBV7-9 with TRBJ1-1; unclear D gene. The CDR3 extends over 15 amino acids. Germline CDR1 is SEHNR and CDR2 is FQNEAQ (reference sequence). Trimming stripped 4 bases from V and 0 bases from J, with 12 bases between. In nucleotides, the CDR3 is TGTGCCAGCAGCTCCCCTCAGGTATTGAACACTGAAGCTTTCTTT. It yields the protein CASSSPQVLNTEAFF.

V gene TRBV19 combines with J gene TRBJ2-7; 9 bases fit TRBD1. This CDR3 is 14 amino acids long. Germline V gives CDR1 LNHDA, CDR2 SQIVND (reference sequence). V lost 5 bases to trimming and J lost 3 bases; unmatched junction nucleotides: 5. CDR3 DNA sequence: TGTGCCAGTAGTGGGGGGACAGGGCTCTACGAGCAGTACTTC. Translating it yields CASSGGTGLYEQYF.

The chain combines TRBV4-2 with TRBJ1-5, with D possibly matching TRBD1 (5 bases). Trimming removed 0 bases at V and 7 bases at J, with 10 bases between. The germline V gene encodes CDR1 LGHNA and CDR2 YNFKEQ. The CDR3 runs 14 residues. The DNA for the CDR3 is TGTGCCAGCAGCCAAGATCTTGGACAACAGCCCCAGCATTTT. Residues: CASSQDLGQQPQHF.

In this sample, this clone turned up once. CDR3 DNA: TGTGCCAGCAACCTAAGGGGGAACACTGAAGCTTTCTTT. Encoded protein: CASNLRGNTEAFF. The chain combines TRBV13 with TRBJ1-1, with D possibly TRBD1 on 5 matching bases. CDR1 is PRHDT and CDR2 is FYEKMQ in the germline V gene (reference sequence). CDR3 length: 13 amino acids. V lost 7 bases to trimming and J lost 1 base, with 10 bases between them.